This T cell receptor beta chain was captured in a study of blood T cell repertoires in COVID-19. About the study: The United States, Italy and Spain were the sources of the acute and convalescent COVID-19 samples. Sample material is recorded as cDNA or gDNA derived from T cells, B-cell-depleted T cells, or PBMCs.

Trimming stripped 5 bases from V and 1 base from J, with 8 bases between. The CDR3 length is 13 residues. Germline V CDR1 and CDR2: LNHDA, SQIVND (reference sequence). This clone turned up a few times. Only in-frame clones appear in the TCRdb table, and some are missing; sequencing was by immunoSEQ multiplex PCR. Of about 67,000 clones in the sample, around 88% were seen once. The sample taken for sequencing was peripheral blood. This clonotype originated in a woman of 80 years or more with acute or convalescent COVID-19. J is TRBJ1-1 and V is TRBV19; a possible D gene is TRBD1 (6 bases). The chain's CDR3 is CASSQGQNTEAFF. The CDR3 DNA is TGTGCCAGTAGTCAGGGGCAGAACACTGAAGCTTTCTTT.